The clone carrying this T cell receptor (beta chain) is a singleton in its sample. This table comes from immunoSEQ multiplex PCR, and its TCRdb copy is limited to in-frame clones, with some not included. Seen here are approximately 500,000 clones, around nine tenths observed once, and the top ten hold 9.5% to 15%. Treatment noted: approximately 18 received Ad26.COV2.S at low or high dose, single or two shots; about 5 received placebo; per-sample allocation not given. It was on day 63 after the first vaccine or placebo injection that samples were taken. The source of the sample is a study of Ad26.COV2.S vaccination and SARS-CoV-2 variants. Study overall: The donor was enrolled in the Ad26.COV2.S arm of the COV1001 trial.

This sequence was found in a person aged 18-60 years who received the Ad26.COV2.S COVID-19 vaccine or a placebo. The source material was peripheral blood, sampled in a trial of Ad26.COV2.S vaccine versus placebo.

CDR3 bases: TGTGCCAGCAGTCAAAAAGGACTTGGTAATGAAAAACTGTTTTTT. Translating it yields CASSQKGLGNEKLFF. The chain links TRBV28 to TRBJ1-4; D is uncertain. The CDR3 is made up of 15 amino acids. The germline V and J ends were trimmed by 5 bases and 4 bases, with 14 bases remaining between them. The V gene's germline CDR1 is MDHEN and CDR2 SYDVKM.